This T cell receptor beta chain was captured in a study of tissue T cells after allogeneic stem cell transplantation. Across the study: Gastrointestinal graft-versus-host disease was present in all patients, each treated with several therapy lines.

The germline V gene has CDR1 MNHNY and CDR2 SVGAGI (reference sequence). The CDR3 extends over 13 amino acids. Trimming took 5 bases from V and 6 from J, leaving 14 bases between them. Profiled with immunoSEQ multiplex PCR; TCRdb holds only in-frame clones, not every one. The sample includes some 28,000 clones, over 75% of them seen just once. The material was blood, obtained before transplantation. The genes are TRBV6-6 and TRBJ2-7; D tentatively reads TRBD1 or TRBD2 (5 bases each). This clonotype was obtained from a woman between 18 and 55 years old who later had graft-versus-host disease after an allogeneic stem cell transplant. CDR3 sequence reads: CASSNGVGTEQYF. CDR3 sequence (DNA): TGTGCCAGCAGTAATGGGGTGGGGACCGAGCAGTACTTC.